Listed below are T cell receptor beta chains from one sample, sequenced in a study of OX40 agonist ivuxolimab in advanced cancers. TCRdb's copy holds only in-frame clones and misses some; the assay was immunoSEQ multiplex PCR. Of about 100,000 clones in the sample, approximately 90% were seen once. The sample was CD4+ or CD8+ T cells sorted from blood, taken in a trial of the OX40 agonist ivuxolimab. The origin of the receptors is an adult with an advanced solid tumor such as melanoma, head and neck, liver or kidney cancer. The CDR3 runs from the conserved cysteine through the conserved F or W. The order of the fields is J gene, V gene, clone size, D gene, CDR3 protein, CDR3 DNA. The D gene is left open where the match is weak. Clone size appears in some rows only: once, few, many, or a class for an expanded clone.

J: TRBJ2-7
V: TRBV10-3
size: -
D: -
CDR3: CAISRTSYEQYF
DNA: TGTGCCATCAGTCGGACCTCCTACGAGCAGTACTTC

J: TRBJ2-3
V: TRBV9
size: once
D: -
CDR3: CASSVAGFSTDTQYF
DNA: TGTGCCAGCAGCGTAGCGGGTTTTAGCACAGATACGCAGTATTTT

J: TRBJ2-7
V: TRBV18
size: -
D: TRBD2
CDR3: CASSPQGLAGEHEYF
DNA: TGTGCCAGCTCACCACAGGGACTAGCGGGAGAACACGAGTACTTC

J: TRBJ2-2
V: TRBV2
size: -
D: TRBD2
CDR3: CASSAGGHTGELFF
DNA: TGTGCCAGCAGTGCGGGGGGGCACACCGGGGAGCTGTTTTTT

J: TRBJ2-1
V: TRBV7-6
size: -
D: -
CDR3: CASSLAGFGANEQFF
DNA: TGTGCCAGCAGCTTAGCGGGCTTCGGGGCCAATGAGCAGTTCTTC

J: TRBJ1-3
V: TRBV25-1
size: -
D: -
CDR3: CASSAKGVNTIYF
DNA: TGTGCCAGCAGTGCCAAGGGAGTCAACACCATATATTTT

J: TRBJ2-3
V: TRBV15
size: -
D: -
CDR3: CATSRDLGTAGHTDTQYF
DNA: TGTGCCACCAGCAGAGATCTTGGGACGGCCGGGCACACAGATACGCAGTATTTT

J: TRBJ2-1
V: TRBV28
size: -
D: TRBD2
CDR3: CASSLAGPIYNEQFF
DNA: TGTGCCAGCAGTCTAGCGGGCCCTATATACAATGAGCAGTTCTTC

J: TRBJ1-4
V: TRBV2
size: -
D: -
CDR3: CASKLGGLREKLFF
DNA: TGTGCCAGCAAACTGGGGGGACTTCGGGAAAAACTGTTTTTT

J: TRBJ2-7
V: TRBV7-2
size: -
D: -
CDR3: CASSRGQHYEQYF
DNA: TGTGCCAGCAGCCGCGGACAGCACTACGAGCAGTACTTC

J: TRBJ2-7
V: TRBV4-1
size: -
D: TRBD2
CDR3: CASSQVLAGGVYEQYF
DNA: TGCGCCAGCAGCCAAGTACTAGCGGGCGGCGTGTACGAGCAGTACTTC

J: TRBJ2-1
V: TRBV19
size: -
D: -
CDR3: CASSMASAGEQFF
DNA: TGTGCCAGTAGTATGGCGTCTGCGGGTGAGCAGTTCTTC

J: TRBJ2-3
V: TRBV7-8
size: few
D: TRBD2
CDR3: CASSRLAGQTDTQYF
DNA: TGTGCCAGCAGCAGGCTAGCGGGACAGACAGATACGCAGTATTTT

J: TRBJ2-2
V: TRBV21-1
size: -
D: -
CDR3: CASSPRGGTDTGELFF
DNA: TGTGCCAGCAGCCCCCGGGGGGGGACGGACACCGGGGAGCTGTTTTTT

J: TRBJ2-3
V: TRBV6-1
size: -
D: TRBD1
CDR3: CASSARDRGRTDTQYF
DNA: TGTGCCAGCAGTGCCCGGGACAGGGGGCGGACAGATACGCAGTATTTT

J: TRBJ1-6
V: TRBV7-9
size: -
D: -
CDR3: CASSLSNNNSPLHF
DNA: TGTGCCAGCAGCTTGTCTAACAATAATTCACCCCTCCACTTT

J: TRBJ2-3
V: TRBV7-9
size: -
D: TRBD2
CDR3: CASSFSGRGYDTQYF
DNA: TGTGCCAGCAGCTTCAGCGGGAGGGGTTACGATACGCAGTATTTT

J: TRBJ2-3
V: TRBV6-1
size: -
D: TRBD2
CDR3: CASSPSGRGTDTQYF
DNA: TGTGCCAGCAGTCCAAGCGGGAGGGGCACAGATACGCAGTATTTT

J: TRBJ1-2
V: TRBV6-5
size: -
D: -
CDR3: CASSYGRGYTF
DNA: TGTGCCAGCAGTTACGGTCGGGGCTACACCTTC

J: TRBJ2-2
V: TRBV4-3
size: -
D: -
CDR3: CASSQGNVAGAPGELFF
DNA: TGCGCCAGCAGCCAAGGGAATGTGGCAGGGGCCCCCGGGGAGCTGTTTTTT

J: TRBJ1-1
V: TRBV7-2
size: -
D: -
CDR3: CASSWGTVNTEAFF
DNA: TGTGCCAGCAGCTGGGGGACGGTGAACACTGAAGCTTTCTTT

J: TRBJ2-5
V: TRBV7-3
size: -
D: -
CDR3: CASSLGLRERGETQYF
DNA: TGTGCCAGCAGCTTGGGTCTCCGGGAGAGGGGAGAGACCCAGTACTTC

J: TRBJ2-7
V: TRBV4-2
size: once
D: TRBD1
CDR3: CASSREGTGMYEQYF
DNA: TGTGCCAGCAGCCGGGAGGGGACAGGGATGTACGAGCAGTACTTC

J: TRBJ2-2
V: TRBV5-5
size: -
D: -
CDR3: CASSWVEMNTGELFF
DNA: TGTGCCAGCAGCTGGGTGGAGATGAACACCGGGGAGCTGTTTTTT

J: TRBJ2-5
V: TRBV4-1
size: -
D: -
CDR3: CASSLLAAETQYF
DNA: TGCGCCAGCAGCCTACTTGCAGCCGAGACCCAGTACTTC

J: TRBJ2-2
V: TRBV7-7
size: once
D: TRBD2
CDR3: CASSKTSGRAGELFF
DNA: TGTGCCAGCAGCAAGACTAGCGGGAGGGCCGGGGAGCTGTTTTTT

J: TRBJ2-3
V: TRBV6-6
size: -
D: -
CDR3: CASKVDGRGTDTQYF
DNA: TGTGCCAGCAAGGTGGATGGTAGGGGCACAGATACGCAGTATTTT

J: TRBJ2-6
V: TRBV18
size: -
D: -
CDR3: CASSPLPGDRSGANVLTF
DNA: TGTGCCAGCTCACCACTTCCGGGAGACCGATCTGGGGCCAACGTCCTGACTTTC

J: TRBJ2-2
V: TRBV19
size: -
D: TRBD1
CDR3: CASTSGQVTTGELFF
DNA: TGTGCCAGTACTTCTGGACAGGTGACCACCGGGGAGCTGTTTTTT

J: TRBJ2-5
V: TRBV28
size: -
D: -
CDR3: CASSFRAGLETQYF
DNA: TGTGCCAGCAGTTTCCGGGCCGGGCTAGAGACCCAGTACTTC

J: TRBJ2-7
V: TRBV7-6
size: -
D: TRBD2
CDR3: CASSLLLGLAGGPHSYEQYF
DNA: TGTGCCAGCAGCTTACTCCTTGGGCTAGCGGGAGGTCCGCACTCCTACGAGCAGTACTTC

J: TRBJ2-7
V: TRBV15
size: -
D: -
CDR3: CATSVEQRILSEQYF
DNA: TGTGCCACCAGCGTGGAGCAGCGGATCCTTAGTGAGCAGTACTTC

J: TRBJ2-1
V: TRBV7-9
size: -
D: -
CDR3: CASSSSPSSHEQFF
DNA: TGTGCCAGCAGCTCTAGCCCCTCTAGCCATGAGCAGTTCTTC

J: TRBJ1-6
V: TRBV5-4
size: -
D: TRBD1
CDR3: CASSLEQGHSPLHF
DNA: TGTGCCAGCAGCTTAGAACAGGGGCACTCACCCCTCCACTTT

J: TRBJ2-1
V: TRBV28
size: -
D: -
CDR3: CASRKHWAVEQFF
DNA: TGTGCCAGCCGTAAGCACTGGGCAGTTGAGCAGTTCTTC

J: TRBJ2-7
V: TRBV19
size: -
D: TRBD1
CDR3: CATTGQGVSREQYF
DNA: TGTGCCACTACGGGGCAGGGGGTTTCACGGGAGCAGTACTTC

J: TRBJ2-1
V: TRBV28
size: -
D: TRBD2
CDR3: CASSFEASGRPYNEQFF
DNA: TGTGCCAGCAGTTTTGAGGCTAGCGGGAGGCCTTACAATGAGCAGTTCTTC

J: TRBJ2-1
V: TRBV7-9
size: -
D: TRBD1
CDR3: CASSRGTGWTGAGNEQFF
DNA: TGTGCCAGCAGCCGCGGGACAGGCTGGACGGGAGCGGGCAATGAGCAGTTCTTC

J: TRBJ1-2
V: TRBV6-1
size: -
D: TRBD1
CDR3: CASRDRAPYGYTF
DNA: TGTGCCAGCAGGGACAGGGCGCCGTATGGCTACACCTTC

J: TRBJ1-4
V: TRBV7-8
size: -
D: -
CDR3: CASSLDTRVATNEKLFF
DNA: TGTGCCAGCAGCTTAGACACGCGAGTTGCAACTAATGAAAAACTGTTTTTT

J: TRBJ2-5
V: TRBV19
size: -
D: TRBD1
CDR3: CASSIDRDSQETQYF
DNA: TGTGCCAGTAGTATAGATCGGGACAGCCAAGAGACCCAGTACTTC

J: TRBJ1-2
V: TRBV7-9
size: -
D: -
CDR3: CASSLGSQYGYTF
DNA: TGTGCCAGCAGCTTAGGTTCCCAGTATGGCTACACCTTC

J: TRBJ2-3
V: TRBV6-1
size: -
D: -
CDR3: CASSRSSSSTDTQYF
DNA: TGTGCCAGCAGCCGAAGTTCTTCTAGCACAGATACGCAGTATTTT

J: TRBJ1-3
V: TRBV5-5
size: -
D: -
CDR3: CASSLRAGNTIYF
DNA: TGTGCCAGCAGCTTGAGGGCCGGAAACACCATATATTTT

J: TRBJ2-1
V: TRBV19
size: -
D: TRBD2
CDR3: CASSPGLKIEQFF
DNA: TGTGCCAGTAGTCCGGGACTAAAGATTGAGCAGTTCTTC

J: TRBJ2-3
V: TRBV27
size: -
D: -
CDR3: CASSLGGSTDTQYF
DNA: TGTGCCAGCAGTTTGGGCGGGAGCACAGATACGCAGTATTTT

J: TRBJ1-4
V: TRBV5-1
size: -
D: -
CDR3: CASSLVAATNEKLFF
DNA: TGCGCCAGCAGCTTGGTCGCAGCAACTAATGAAAAACTGTTTTTT

J: TRBJ1-6
V: TRBV5-6
size: -
D: -
CDR3: CATSRRGLPLGAPLHF
DNA: TGTGCCACCTCGAGGAGGGGCCTGCCCCTGGGGGCACCCCTCCACTTT

J: TRBJ1-2
V: TRBV2
size: -
D: -
CDR3: CASSTLRGGYGYTF
DNA: TGTGCCAGCAGTACCCTGCGGGGAGGGTATGGCTACACCTTC

J: TRBJ2-3
V: TRBV7-8
size: -
D: TRBD2
CDR3: CANLYWAGVQDTQYF
DNA: TGTGCTAACCTTTATTGGGCGGGAGTCCAAGATACGCAGTATTTT

J: TRBJ2-5
V: TRBV7-9
size: -
D: -
CDR3: CASSLEQIPIETQYF
DNA: TGTGCCAGCAGCTTAGAACAGATTCCAATAGAGACCCAGTACTTC

J: TRBJ1-1
V: TRBV19
size: -
D: -
CDR3: CASRSTGLNTEAFF
DNA: TGTGCCAGTAGATCGACGGGATTGAACACTGAAGCTTTCTTT

J: TRBJ2-5
V: TRBV7-9
size: -
D: TRBD2
CDR3: CASSPRLAGGHQETQYF
DNA: TGTGCCAGCAGCCCTCGACTAGCGGGAGGTCATCAAGAGACCCAGTACTTC

J: TRBJ2-3
V: TRBV27
size: -
D: TRBD2
CDR3: CASAGTSGRGQGTDTQYF
DNA: TGTGCCAGCGCGGGGACTAGCGGGAGGGGGCAGGGCACAGATACGCAGTATTTT

J: TRBJ2-5
V: TRBV15
size: -
D: -
CDR3: CATSSRLGAETQYF
DNA: TGTGCCACCAGCAGTCGTCTCGGCGCGGAGACCCAGTACTTC

J: TRBJ2-1
V: TRBV7-2
size: -
D: -
CDR3: CASSLATARYNEQFF
DNA: TGTGCCAGCAGCTTAGCCACAGCACGCTACAATGAGCAGTTCTTC

J: TRBJ2-7
V: TRBV6-5
size: -
D: TRBD1
CDR3: CASSYQQGTVRQYF
DNA: TGTGCCAGCAGTTACCAACAAGGGACAGTTCGTCAGTACTTC

J: TRBJ1-2
V: TRBV9
size: -
D: -
CDR3: CASSAGTDYYGYTF
DNA: TGTGCCAGCAGCGCCGGGACGGACTACTATGGCTACACCTTC

J: TRBJ2-1
V: TRBV7-2
size: few
D: -
CDR3: CASSLQPRSYNEQFF
DNA: TGTGCCAGCAGCTTACAACCTCGCTCCTACAATGAGCAGTTCTTC